This T cell receptor beta chain was found in a study of cytomegalovirus exposure and HLA in healthy donors. For the study at large: Among the approximately 400 genotyped donors, less than 85% were placed in the Caucasian-associated ancestry cluster. Findings and caveats of the study: In a later analysis, roughly 17,000 TCR beta sequences were associated with HLA alleles at 0.05 false discovery rate. A later analysis by the authors found several of the most significant clusters apparently linked to common viral pathogens.

With 6 bases clipped from V and 0 bases from J, the junction kept 7 bases outside the gene matches. The CDR3 spans 15 residues. The germline gives CDR1 LNHDA, CDR2 SQIVND (reference sequence). PCR involved 60 Vbeta and 13 Jbeta primers. Here immunoSEQ multiplex PCR was the method, and the copy in TCRdb shows in-frame clones only, minus some. The data show 110,000 to 150,000 clones, less than 10% seen once. Note on this clone: Its antigen is not known.

The chain recombines TRBV19 with TRBJ2-5; 7 bases fit TRBD1. Sequenced input: PBMCs. This receptor was obtained from a middle-aged man in good health and CMV-seronegative. CDR3 DNA sequence: TGTGCCAGTAGGGGGAACAGGGGACACCAAGAGACCCAGTACTTC. The encoded protein is CASRGNRGHQETQYF.